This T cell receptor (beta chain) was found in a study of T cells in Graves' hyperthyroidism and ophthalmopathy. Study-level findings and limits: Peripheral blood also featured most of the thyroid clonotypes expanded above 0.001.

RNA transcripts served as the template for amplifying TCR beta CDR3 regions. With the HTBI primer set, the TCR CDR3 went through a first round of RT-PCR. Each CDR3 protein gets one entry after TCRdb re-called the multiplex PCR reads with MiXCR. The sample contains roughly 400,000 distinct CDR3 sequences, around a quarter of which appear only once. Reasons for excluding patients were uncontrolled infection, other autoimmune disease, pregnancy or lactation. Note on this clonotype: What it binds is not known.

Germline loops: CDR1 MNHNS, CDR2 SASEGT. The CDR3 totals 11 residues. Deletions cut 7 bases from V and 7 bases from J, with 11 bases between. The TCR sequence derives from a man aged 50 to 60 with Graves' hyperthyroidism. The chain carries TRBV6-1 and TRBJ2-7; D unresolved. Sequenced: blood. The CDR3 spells CASTNSGEQYF. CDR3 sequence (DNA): TGTGCCAGCACCAATTCTGGAGAGCAGTACTTC.